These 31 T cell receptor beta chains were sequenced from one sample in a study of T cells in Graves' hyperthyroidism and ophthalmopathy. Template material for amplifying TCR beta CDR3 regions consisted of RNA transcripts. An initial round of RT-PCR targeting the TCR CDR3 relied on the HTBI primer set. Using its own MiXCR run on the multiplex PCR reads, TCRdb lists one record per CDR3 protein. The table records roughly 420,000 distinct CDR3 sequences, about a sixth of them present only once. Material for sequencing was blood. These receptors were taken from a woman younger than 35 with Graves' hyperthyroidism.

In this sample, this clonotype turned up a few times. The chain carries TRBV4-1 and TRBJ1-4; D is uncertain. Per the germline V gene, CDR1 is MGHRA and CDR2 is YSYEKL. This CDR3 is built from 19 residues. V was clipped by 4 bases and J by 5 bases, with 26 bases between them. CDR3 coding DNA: TGCGCCAGCAGCCCCCCATCTAGGGTCGGTGGAAAGCCCAATGAAAAACTGTTTTTT. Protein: CASSPPSRVGGKPNEKLFF.

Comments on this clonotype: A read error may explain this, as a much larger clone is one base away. The DNA of the CDR3 is TGTGCCAGCAGCGCTGGGACTAGCAACAATAAGCAGTTCTTC. The encoded protein is CASSAGTSNNKQFF. The V gene is TRBV9, the J gene TRBJ2-1; TRBD2 matches 9 bases. CDR1 is SGDLS, CDR2 YYNGEE, per germline. This CDR3 contains 14 residues.

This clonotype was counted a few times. The CDR3 bases are TGCGCCAGCAGCCAAGTGGGGAGTAGCGGGAGAGGTGAGCAGTTCTTC. Residues: CASSQVGSSGRGEQFF. The V gene is TRBV4-1, the J gene TRBJ2-1; 9 bases are a match to TRBD2. The CDR3 covers 16 residues. CDR1 and CDR2 from the germline V gene are MGHRA and YSYEKL. V shed 1 base, J shed 9 bases, and the junction held 10 bases outside the gene matches.

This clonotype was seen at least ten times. CDR3 nucleotide sequence: TGTGCCAGCTCACCGAGGGGACTAGCGGGAAGGGAGCAGTTCTTC. Its translation: CASSPRGLAGREQFF. V and J are TRBV18 and TRBJ2-1; 13 nucleotides match TRBD2. Trimming cost V 3 bases and J 10 bases; bases outside gene matches: 6. The CDR3 spans 15 residues. Germline loops: CDR1 KGHSH, CDR2 LQKENI.

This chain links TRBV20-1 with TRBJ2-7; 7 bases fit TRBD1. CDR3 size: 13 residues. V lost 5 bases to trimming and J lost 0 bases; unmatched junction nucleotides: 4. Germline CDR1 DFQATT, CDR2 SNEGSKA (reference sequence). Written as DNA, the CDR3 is TGCAGTGCTCACCGGGACAGCTCCTACGAGCAGTACTTC. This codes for CSAHRDSSYEQYF.

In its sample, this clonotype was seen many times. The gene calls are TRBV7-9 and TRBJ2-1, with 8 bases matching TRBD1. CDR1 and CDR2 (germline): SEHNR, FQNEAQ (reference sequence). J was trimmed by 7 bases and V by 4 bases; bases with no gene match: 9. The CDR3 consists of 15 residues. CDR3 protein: CASSSSGTGQNEQFF. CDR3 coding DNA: TGTGCCAGCAGCTCATCCGGGACAGGCCAAAATGAGCAGTTCTTC.

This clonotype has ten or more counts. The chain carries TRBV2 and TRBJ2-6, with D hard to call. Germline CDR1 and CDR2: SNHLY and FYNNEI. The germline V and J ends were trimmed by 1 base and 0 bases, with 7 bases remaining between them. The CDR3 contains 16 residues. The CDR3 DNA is TGTGCCAGCAGTGAAGATCTTCGCTCTGGGGCCAACGTCCTGACTTTC. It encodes CASSEDLRSGANVLTF.

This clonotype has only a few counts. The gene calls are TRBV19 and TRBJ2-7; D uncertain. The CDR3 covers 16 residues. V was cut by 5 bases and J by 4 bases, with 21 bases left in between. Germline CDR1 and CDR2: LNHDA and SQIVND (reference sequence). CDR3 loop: CASSPGQRLYSYEQYF. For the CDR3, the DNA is TGTGCCAGTAGTCCAGGCCAGCGCCTTTATTCTTACGAGCAGTACTTC.

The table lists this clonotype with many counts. This chain's CDR3 is CAWLRTFDGYEQYF. CDR3 sequence (DNA): TGTGCCTGGTTACGGACATTTGATGGGTACGAGCAGTACTTC. V and J are TRBV30 and TRBJ2-7; weak D call: TRBD1 (5 bases). Germline lookup yields CDR1 GTSNPN and CDR2 SVGIG (reference sequence). V was clipped by 5 bases and J by 4 bases, with 18 bases between them. This CDR3 has 14 amino acids.

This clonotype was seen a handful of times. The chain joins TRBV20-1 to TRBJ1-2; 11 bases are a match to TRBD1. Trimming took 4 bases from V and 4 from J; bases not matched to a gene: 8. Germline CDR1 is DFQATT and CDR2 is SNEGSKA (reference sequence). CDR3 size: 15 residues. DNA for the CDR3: TGCAGTGCTACCGGGACAGGGGGTCAGGCCTATGGCTACACCTTC. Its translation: CSATGTGGQAYGYTF.

The CDR3 region is CASSLGAWRGGETQYF. CDR3 sequence (DNA): TGTGCCAGCAGCTTAGGGGCATGGCGGGGGGGGGAGACCCAGTACTTC. The chain links TRBV7-8 to TRBJ2-5, with TRBD2 identical over 9 bases. Trimming cost V 1 base and J 5 bases; bases outside gene matches: 8. The CDR3 is 16 amino acids. Germline CDR1 reads SGHVS; CDR2 reads FQNEAQ.

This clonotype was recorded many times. The DNA of the CDR3 is TGCGCCAGCAGCGAGACGGCGGGCAGTACCTACGAGCAGTACTTC. Translated, it gives CASSETAGSTYEQYF. The chain links TRBV5-1 to TRBJ2-7; D perhaps matches TRBD2 (5 bases). The CDR3 totals 15 residues. Germline CDR1 reads SGHRS; CDR2 reads YFSETQ. V was shortened by 4 bases and J by 2 bases, with 16 bases between the two germline ends.

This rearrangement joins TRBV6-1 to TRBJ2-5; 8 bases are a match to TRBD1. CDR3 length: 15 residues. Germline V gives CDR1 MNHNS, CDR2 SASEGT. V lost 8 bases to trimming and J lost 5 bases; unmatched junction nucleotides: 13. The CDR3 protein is CASGIYRGFRETQYF. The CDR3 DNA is TGTGCCAGCGGCATTTACAGGGGGTTTCGGGAGACCCAGTACTTC.

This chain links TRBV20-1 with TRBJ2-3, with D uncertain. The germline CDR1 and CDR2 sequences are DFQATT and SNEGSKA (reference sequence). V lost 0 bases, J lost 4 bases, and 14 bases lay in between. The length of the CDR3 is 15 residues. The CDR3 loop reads CSARDVLKVADTQYF. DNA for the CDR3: TGCAGTGCTAGAGACGTTCTGAAGGTGGCAGATACGCAGTATTTT.

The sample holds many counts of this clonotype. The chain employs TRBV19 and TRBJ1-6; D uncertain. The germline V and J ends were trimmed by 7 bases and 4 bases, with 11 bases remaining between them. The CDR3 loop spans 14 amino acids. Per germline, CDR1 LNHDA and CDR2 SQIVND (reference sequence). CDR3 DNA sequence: TGTGCCAGTACCGCGACCCTATATAATTCACCCCTCCACTTT. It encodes CASTATLYNSPLHF. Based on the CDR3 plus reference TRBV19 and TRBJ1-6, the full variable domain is DGGITQSPKYLFRKEGQNVTLSCEQNLNHDAMYWYRQDPGQGLRLIYYSQIVNDFQKGDIAEGYSVSREKKESFPLTVTSAQKNPTAFYLCASTATLYNSPLHFGNGTRLTVT.

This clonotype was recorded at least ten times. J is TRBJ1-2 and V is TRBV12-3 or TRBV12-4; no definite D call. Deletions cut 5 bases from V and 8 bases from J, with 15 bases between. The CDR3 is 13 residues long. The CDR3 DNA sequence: TGTGCCAGCAGTGAGGCGGGCTCGAAAGGCTACACCTTC. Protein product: CASSEAGSKGYTF.

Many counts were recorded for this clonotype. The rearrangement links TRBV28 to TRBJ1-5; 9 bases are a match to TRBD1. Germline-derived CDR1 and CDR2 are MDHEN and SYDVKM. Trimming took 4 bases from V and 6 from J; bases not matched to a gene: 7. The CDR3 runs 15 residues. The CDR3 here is CASSSGQGKGQPQHF. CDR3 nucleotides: TGTGCCAGCAGTTCCGGACAGGGGAAGGGTCAGCCCCAGCATTTT.

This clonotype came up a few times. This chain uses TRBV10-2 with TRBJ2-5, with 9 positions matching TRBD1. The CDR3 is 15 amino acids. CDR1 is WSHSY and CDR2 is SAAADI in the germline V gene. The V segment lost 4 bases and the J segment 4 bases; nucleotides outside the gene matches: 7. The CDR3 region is CASSVGQGRRETQYF. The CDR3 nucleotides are TGCGCCAGCAGTGTAGGACAGGGGAGGAGAGAGACCCAGTACTTC.

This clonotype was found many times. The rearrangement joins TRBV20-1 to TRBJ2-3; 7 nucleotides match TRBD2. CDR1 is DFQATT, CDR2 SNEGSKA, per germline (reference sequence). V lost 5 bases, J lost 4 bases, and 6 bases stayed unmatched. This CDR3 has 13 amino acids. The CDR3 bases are TGCAGTGCTGGACTAGGTTTGCCAGATACGCAGTATTTT. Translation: CSAGLGLPDTQYF.

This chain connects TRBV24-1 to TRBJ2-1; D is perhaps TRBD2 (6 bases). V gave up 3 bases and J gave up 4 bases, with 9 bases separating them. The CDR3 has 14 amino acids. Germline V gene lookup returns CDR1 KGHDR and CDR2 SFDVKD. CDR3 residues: CATSDIGTYNEQFF. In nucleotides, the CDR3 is TGTGCCACCAGTGATATTGGGACTTACAATGAGCAGTTCTTC.

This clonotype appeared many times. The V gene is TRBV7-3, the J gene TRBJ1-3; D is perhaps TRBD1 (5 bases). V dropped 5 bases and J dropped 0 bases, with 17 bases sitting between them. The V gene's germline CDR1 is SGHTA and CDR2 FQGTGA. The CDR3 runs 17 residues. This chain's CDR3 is CASSPQGTHNSGNTIYF. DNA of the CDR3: TGTGCCAGCAGCCCTCAGGGAACCCATAACTCTGGAAACACCATATATTTT.

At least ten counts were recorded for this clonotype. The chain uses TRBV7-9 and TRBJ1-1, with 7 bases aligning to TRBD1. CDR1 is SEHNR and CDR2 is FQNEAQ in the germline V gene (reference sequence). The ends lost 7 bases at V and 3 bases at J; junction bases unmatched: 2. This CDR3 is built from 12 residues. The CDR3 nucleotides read TGTGCCAGCACGACAGGGCACACTGAAGCTTTCTTT. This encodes CASTTGHTEAFF.

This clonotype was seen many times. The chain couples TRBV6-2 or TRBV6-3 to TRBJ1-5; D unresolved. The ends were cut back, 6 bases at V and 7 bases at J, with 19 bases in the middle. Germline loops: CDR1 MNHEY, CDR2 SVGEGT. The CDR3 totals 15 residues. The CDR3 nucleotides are TGTGCCAGCAGCCCCCACTCCCGGGGTAGCCAGCCCCAGCATTTT. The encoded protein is CASSPHSRGSQPQHF.

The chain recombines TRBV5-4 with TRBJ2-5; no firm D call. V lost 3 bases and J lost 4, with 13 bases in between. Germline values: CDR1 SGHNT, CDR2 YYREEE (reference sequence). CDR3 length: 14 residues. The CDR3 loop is CASSSGPLRETQYF. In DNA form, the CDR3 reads TGTGCCAGCAGCTCTGGACCCTTAAGAGAGACCCAGTACTTC.

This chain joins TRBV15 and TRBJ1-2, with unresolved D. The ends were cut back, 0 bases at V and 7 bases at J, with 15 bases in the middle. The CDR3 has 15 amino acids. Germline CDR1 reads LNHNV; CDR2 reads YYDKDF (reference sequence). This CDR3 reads CATSRDYRASTGYTF. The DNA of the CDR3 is TGTGCCACCAGCAGAGACTACAGAGCCTCTACTGGCTACACCTTC.

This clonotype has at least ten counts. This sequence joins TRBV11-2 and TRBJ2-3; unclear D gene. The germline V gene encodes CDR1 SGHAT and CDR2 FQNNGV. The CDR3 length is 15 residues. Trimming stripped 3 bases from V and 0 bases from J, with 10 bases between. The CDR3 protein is CASSFRVASTDTQYF. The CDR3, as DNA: TGTGCCAGCAGCTTCCGGGTTGCTAGCACAGATACGCAGTATTTT.

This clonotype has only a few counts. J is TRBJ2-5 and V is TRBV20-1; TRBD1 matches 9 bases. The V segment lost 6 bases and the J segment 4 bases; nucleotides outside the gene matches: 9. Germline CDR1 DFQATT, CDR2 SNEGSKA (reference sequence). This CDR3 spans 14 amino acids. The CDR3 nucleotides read TGCAGTGCAAAAACAGGGGGCCCAGGAGAGACCCAGTACTTC. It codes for CSAKTGGPGETQYF.

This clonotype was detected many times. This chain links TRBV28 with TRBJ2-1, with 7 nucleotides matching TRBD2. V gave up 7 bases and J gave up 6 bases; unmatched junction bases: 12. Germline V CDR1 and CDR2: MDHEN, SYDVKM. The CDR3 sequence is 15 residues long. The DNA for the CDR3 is TGTGCCAGCACAAAGGGACTATTCCTCACCAATGAGCAGTTCTTC. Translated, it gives CASTKGLFLTNEQFF.

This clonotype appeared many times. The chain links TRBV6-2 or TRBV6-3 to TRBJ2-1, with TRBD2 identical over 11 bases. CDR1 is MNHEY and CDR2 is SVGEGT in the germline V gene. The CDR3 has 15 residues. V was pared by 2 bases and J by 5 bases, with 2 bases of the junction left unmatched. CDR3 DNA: TGTGCCAGCAGTTACGGGACTAGCGGTGACAATGAGCAGTTCTTC. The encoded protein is CASSYGTSGDNEQFF.

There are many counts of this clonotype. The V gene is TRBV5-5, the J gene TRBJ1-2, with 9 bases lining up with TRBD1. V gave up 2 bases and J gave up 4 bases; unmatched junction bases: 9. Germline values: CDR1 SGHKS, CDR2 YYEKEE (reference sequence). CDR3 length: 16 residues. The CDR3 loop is CASSFGTGGSGYGYTF. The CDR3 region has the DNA TGTGCCAGCAGCTTTGGTACAGGGGGCAGTGGCTATGGCTACACCTTC.

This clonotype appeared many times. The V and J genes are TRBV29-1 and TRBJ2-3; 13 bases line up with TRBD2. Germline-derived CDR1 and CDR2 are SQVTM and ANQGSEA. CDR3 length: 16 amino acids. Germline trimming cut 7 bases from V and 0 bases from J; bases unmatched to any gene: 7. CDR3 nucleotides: TGCAGCGCCTCCGGGACTAGCGGGGCTAGCACAGATACGCAGTATTTT. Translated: CSASGTSGASTDTQYF.